This TCR beta chain is drawn from a study of shared clonotypes between healthy human individuals. Regarding the study as a whole: Rarefaction showed sorted-subset sequencing was incomplete despite large depth.

Germline V gene lookup returns CDR1 MDHEN and CDR2 SYDVKM. The CDR3 loop spans 15 amino acids. With 6 bases removed from V and 6 bases from J, the gap between germline ends came to 20 bases. Generated by immunoSEQ multiplex PCR, the TCRdb table keeps only in-frame clones and is missing some. The data contain about 580,000 clones, more than 95% of them singletons. Cells designated naive CD8 were CD45RO-negative and were positively selected for CCR7, with terminally differentiated effector memory CD45RA+ cells excluded. As for this clone: Its antigen is as yet unknown.

The V call is TRBV28, the J call TRBJ1-2, with D perhaps TRBD1 (6 bases). The clonotype was recovered from a man in his thirties or forties in good health. The specimen was naive CD8+ T cells sorted from blood. The CDR3 DNA reads TGTGCCAGCAGCCGGGCCACAGGGCTGGAGGATGGCTACACCTTC. It is translated as CASSRATGLEDGYTF.